Below, 11 T cell receptor beta chains from the same sample are listed, as sequenced in a study of shared clonotypes between healthy human individuals. Assay used: immunoSEQ multiplex PCR; TCRdb lists only in-frame clones, some missing. The table shows about 600,000 clones, with more than 95% occurring only once. Specimen: naive CD4+ T cells sorted from blood. Subset denoted: CD45RA+ positively selected. These receptors all come from a woman aged 25 to 39 in good health.

The CDR3 sequence: CASSSGQRFEAFF. CDR3 DNA: TGTGCCAGCAGTTCGGGACAGCGCTTTGAAGCTTTCTTT. The rearrangement joins TRBV28 to TRBJ1-1; 7 bases align to TRBD1. This CDR3 has 13 residues. Per germline, CDR1 MDHEN and CDR2 SYDVKM. The V segment lost 4 bases and the J segment 7 bases; nucleotides outside the gene matches: 6.

This chain joins TRBV7-6 and TRBJ2-1; no firm D call. CDR1 SGHVS and CDR2 FNYEAQ come from the germline V gene. V was shortened by 3 bases and J by 6 bases, with 12 bases between the two germline ends. This CDR3 comprises 14 residues. The CDR3 loop reads CASSFSPSPNEQFF. CDR3 nucleotide sequence: TGTGCCAGCAGCTTCAGTCCCAGCCCCAATGAGCAGTTCTTC.

The chain joins TRBV4-2 to TRBJ2-7; 8 nucleotides line up with TRBD1. J lost 3 bases, V lost 4 bases, and 8 bases had no gene match. Germline CDR1 LGHNA, CDR2 YNFKEQ. This CDR3 contains 15 residues. CDR3 protein: CASSPRTGSLYEQYF. The CDR3 nucleotides are TGTGCCAGCAGCCCACGGACAGGGAGTCTCTACGAGCAGTACTTC.

The V gene is TRBV7-2, the J gene TRBJ1-4, with unresolved D. V lost 4 bases, J lost 0 bases, and 6 bases lay in between. The CDR3 is 14 residues long. CDR1 and CDR2 from the germline V gene are SGHTA and FQGNSA. As DNA, the CDR3 is TGTGCCAGCAGCTCGGATGCAACTAATGAAAAACTGTTTTTT. Residues: CASSSDATNEKLFF.

This clone occurred a few times. V usage is TRBV6-4 and J usage is TRBJ1-1, with a weak D call TRBD1 (5 bases). The length of the CDR3 is 12 residues. Germline lookup yields CDR1 MRHNA and CDR2 SNTAGT. Trimming pared 10 bases from V and 5 bases from J, leaving 14 bases between. This chain's CDR3 is CATQRGGTEAFF. CDR3 nucleotides: TGTGCCACGCAGAGGGGAGGTACTGAAGCTTTCTTT.

The chain couples TRBV19 to TRBJ1-1; 9 nucleotides line up with TRBD1. The V and J ends lost 4 bases and 1 base, in that order; junction bases with no gene match: 7. The CDR3 has 16 amino acids. From germline, CDR1 is LNHDA and CDR2 SQIVND (reference sequence). The CDR3 loop reads CASSSGTGKSNTEAFF. The CDR3 coding sequence is TGTGCCAGTAGTAGCGGGACAGGGAAATCGAACACTGAAGCTTTCTTT. The variable domain in full, with the rest retrieved from reference TRBV19 and TRBJ1-1, is DGGITQSPKYLFRKEGQNVTLSCEQNLNHDAMYWYRQDPGQGLRLIYYSQIVNDFQKGDIAEGYSVSREKKESFPLTVTSAQKNPTAFYLCASSSGTGKSNTEAFFGQGTRLTVV.

This clone was counted once. This chain connects TRBV5-1 to TRBJ2-7; possibly TRBD2 for D (6 bases). Germline CDR1 reads SGHRS; CDR2 reads YFSETQ. CDR3 length equals 16 residues. Trimming removed 5 bases from V and 0 bases from J, with 18 bases in between. CDR3 region: CASSPMAGKSSYEQYF. The CDR3 nucleotides read TGCGCCAGCAGTCCGATGGCGGGGAAAAGCTCCTACGAGCAGTACTTC.

The chain carries TRBV10-3 and TRBJ2-7, with 8 bases matching TRBD2. Germline V gives CDR1 ENHRY, CDR2 SYGVKD. The CDR3 has 14 residues. The trim removed 6 bases at V and 0 bases at J, leaving 4 bases unmatched. Written as DNA, the CDR3 is TGTGCCATCAGCCTTAGCGGGGACTCCTACGAGCAGTACTTC. It yields the protein CAISLSGDSYEQYF.

The chain employs TRBV28 and TRBJ1-5, with no clear D. V was clipped by 6 bases and J by 3 bases, with 12 bases between them. The CDR3 runs to 14 residues. Germline V gene sequence: CDR1 MDHEN, CDR2 SYDVKM. CDR3 protein: CASSSYPSNQPQHF. The CDR3 DNA is TGTGCCAGCAGCTCTTATCCCTCCAATCAGCCCCAGCATTTT.

This clone appeared once. This rearrangement joins TRBV5-6 to TRBJ1-2, with 9 bases identical to TRBD1. From germline, CDR1 is SGHDT and CDR2 YYEEEE. Trimming cost V 1 base and J 4 bases; bases outside gene matches: 11. The CDR3 is 17 amino acids. DNA of the CDR3: TGTGCCAGCAGCTTGAGAGGACAGGGGATCGTTGGCTATGGCTACACCTTC. Its protein product is CASSLRGQGIVGYGYTF.

The chain couples TRBV7-9 to TRBJ1-2, with 10 bases lining up with TRBD1. This CDR3 comprises 18 residues. J gave up 8 bases and V 5 bases, and 20 bases lay outside the gene matches. CDR1 is SEHNR and CDR2 is FQNEAQ in the germline V gene (reference sequence). The CDR3 protein is CASSRRPPGQGFVGGYTF. Here the CDR3 DNA reads TGTGCCAGCAGCCGAAGACCTCCGGGACAGGGGTTCGTCGGCGGCTACACCTTC.